Listed below are T cell receptor beta chains from one sample, sequenced in a study of T cell repertoires in cytomegalovirus infection. From the reads, TCRdb called clonotypes with MiXCR, one entry per CDR3 protein. The table records about 890,000 distinct CDR3 sequences, 31% of them present only once. The antigens of these receptors remain unknown. The sequencing here drew on cultured CD8+ T cells from PBMCs, taken from culture after CMV antigen stimulation. All receptors derive from a human donor in good health (CMV status not recorded). Some clones in this sample may be carry-over from other donors' samples. Both conserved end residues are part of each CDR3. Fields, in order: V gene, clone size, J gene, D gene, CDR3 protein, CDR3 DNA. A D gene is named only where the DNA matches it firmly. Clone size is shown for a subset of rows, as once, few, many or a class of expanded clone.

v_call: TRBV7-2
clone_size: many
j_call: TRBJ2-7
d_call: -
cdr3_aa: CASTDRRLYEQYF
cdr3_nt: TGTGCCAGCACCGACAGACGACTCTACGAGCAGTACTTC

v_call: TRBV7-9
clone_size: -
j_call: TRBJ2-5
d_call: -
cdr3_aa: CASSTPGSRDRRTQYF
cdr3_nt: TGTGCCAGCAGCACACCAGGGTCAAGAGACCGGAGGACCCAGTACTTC

v_call: TRBV4-1
clone_size: once
j_call: TRBJ1-4
d_call: TRBD1
cdr3_aa: CASSRQGARTDEKLFF
cdr3_nt: TGCGCCAGCAGCCGACAGGGGGCGCGGACTGATGAAAAACTGTTTTTT

v_call: TRBV27
clone_size: many
j_call: TRBJ1-4
d_call: -
cdr3_aa: CASSLGRGGEKLFF
cdr3_nt: TGTGCCAGCAGTTTAGGCAGGGGTGGGGAAAAACTGTTTTTT

v_call: TRBV7-9
clone_size: -
j_call: TRBJ2-5
d_call: -
cdr3_aa: CASSPPGATWETQYF
cdr3_nt: TGTGCCAGCAGCCCCCCAGGGGCAACGTGGGAGACCCAGTACTTC

v_call: TRBV6-1
clone_size: -
j_call: TRBJ1-1
d_call: -
cdr3_aa: CASNTSPNTEAFF
cdr3_nt: TGTGCCAGCAATACTAGCCCGAACACTGAAGCTTTCTTT

v_call: TRBV28
clone_size: -
j_call: TRBJ1-4
d_call: -
cdr3_aa: CASKEGRGNEKLFF
cdr3_nt: TGTGCCAGCAAAGAAGGGAGGGGGAACGAAAAACTGTTTTTT

v_call: TRBV9
clone_size: many
j_call: TRBJ2-1
d_call: -
cdr3_aa: CASSPDRNEQGEQFF
cdr3_nt: TGTGCCAGCAGCCCAGACCGGAACGAACAGGGTGAGCAGTTCTTC

v_call: TRBV19
clone_size: -
j_call: TRBJ1-5
d_call: -
cdr3_aa: CAIGTPWDQPQHF
cdr3_nt: TGTGCCATTGGGACTCCCTGGGATCAGCCCCAGCATTTT

v_call: TRBV27
clone_size: -
j_call: TRBJ2-1
d_call: TRBD1
cdr3_aa: CASSGQGPYNEQFF
cdr3_nt: TGTGCCAGCTCCGGACAGGGCCCCTACAATGAGCAGTTCTTC

v_call: TRBV29-1
clone_size: -
j_call: TRBJ2-1
d_call: TRBD2
cdr3_aa: CSVEGLAGETSYNEQFF
cdr3_nt: TGCAGCGTTGAAGGGCTAGCGGGGGAGACCTCCTACAATGAGCAGTTCTTC

v_call: TRBV6-2/TRBV6-3
clone_size: -
j_call: TRBJ1-2
d_call: TRBD1
cdr3_aa: CASSYGLGTGSGYTF
cdr3_nt: TGTGCCAGCAGTTACGGACTAGGGACAGGAAGTGGCTACACCTTC

v_call: TRBV27
clone_size: -
j_call: TRBJ2-1
d_call: -
cdr3_aa: CASSWQGSYNEQFF
cdr3_nt: TGTGCCAGCAGTTGGCAGGGATCCTACAATGAGCAGTTCTTC

v_call: TRBV10-2
clone_size: few
j_call: TRBJ2-7
d_call: -
cdr3_aa: CASSEVQVVSYEQYF
cdr3_nt: TGCGCCAGCAGTGAGGTACAGGTAGTCTCCTACGAGCAGTACTTC

v_call: TRBV15
clone_size: -
j_call: TRBJ1-2
d_call: TRBD1
cdr3_aa: CATSPSDRGLGGYTF
cdr3_nt: TGTGCCACCAGCCCCTCGGACAGGGGGCTTGGTGGCTACACCTTC

v_call: TRBV14
clone_size: few
j_call: TRBJ2-1
d_call: -
cdr3_aa: CASSQDGGYYNEQFF
cdr3_nt: TGTGCCAGCAGCCAAGACGGAGGGTACTACAATGAGCAGTTCTTC

v_call: TRBV7-6
clone_size: few
j_call: TRBJ1-1
d_call: -
cdr3_aa: CASSFIWGGNTEAFF
cdr3_nt: TGTGCCAGCAGCTTCATCTGGGGCGGGAACACTGAAGCTTTCTTT

v_call: TRBV4-2
clone_size: -
j_call: TRBJ2-5
d_call: -
cdr3_aa: CASSQVGEQETQYF
cdr3_nt: TGTGCCAGCAGCCAAGTCGGGGAACAAGAGACCCAGTACTTC

v_call: TRBV6-6
clone_size: -
j_call: TRBJ2-7
d_call: -
cdr3_aa: CASSYSTHTYEQYF
cdr3_nt: TGTGCCAGCAGTTACTCGACACATACCTACGAGCAGTACTTC

v_call: TRBV12-3/TRBV12-4
clone_size: -
j_call: TRBJ2-1
d_call: TRBD2
cdr3_aa: CASSAPGLAVWYNEQFF
cdr3_nt: TGTGCCAGCAGTGCCCCGGGACTAGCGGTGTGGTACAATGAGCAGTTCTTC

v_call: TRBV5-4
clone_size: -
j_call: TRBJ2-5
d_call: TRBD1
cdr3_aa: CASSGERKGASRETQYF
cdr3_nt: TGTGCCAGCAGCGGAGAGCGGAAGGGGGCCTCAAGAGAGACCCAGTACTTC

v_call: TRBV27
clone_size: few
j_call: TRBJ1-4
d_call: -
cdr3_aa: CASSFRVRTSPEGEKLFF
cdr3_nt: TGTGCCAGCAGTTTTCGTGTCAGGACGTCGCCGGAGGGTGAAAAACTGTTTTTT

v_call: TRBV11-2
clone_size: -
j_call: TRBJ1-1
d_call: TRBD1
cdr3_aa: CASSPWERQGHQNTEAFF
cdr3_nt: TGTGCCAGCAGCCCGTGGGAGAGACAGGGTCATCAAAACACTGAAGCTTTCTTT

v_call: TRBV29-1
clone_size: few
j_call: TRBJ2-2
d_call: -
cdr3_aa: CSVVLFRRNTGELFF
cdr3_nt: TGCAGCGTTGTATTATTCCGGAGGAACACCGGGGAGCTGTTTTTT

v_call: TRBV7-2
clone_size: few
j_call: TRBJ2-3
d_call: -
cdr3_aa: CASPAASTDTQYF
cdr3_nt: TGTGCCAGCCCCGCAGCCTCCACAGATACGCAGTATTTT

v_call: TRBV7-6
clone_size: few
j_call: TRBJ2-1
d_call: TRBD2
cdr3_aa: CASSQKGTSVNEQFF
cdr3_nt: TGTGCCAGCAGCCAGAAGGGGACTAGCGTCAATGAGCAGTTCTTC

v_call: TRBV27
clone_size: -
j_call: TRBJ2-3
d_call: -
cdr3_aa: CATEVADTQYF
cdr3_nt: TGTGCCACGGAAGTGGCGGATACGCAGTATTTT

v_call: TRBV6-1
clone_size: few
j_call: TRBJ2-6
d_call: -
cdr3_aa: CASSYPGSSGANVLTF
cdr3_nt: TGTGCCAGCAGTTATCCAGGCAGCTCTGGGGCCAACGTCCTGACTTTC

v_call: TRBV14
clone_size: -
j_call: TRBJ2-1
d_call: TRBD1
cdr3_aa: CASSQAGRGLDEQFF
cdr3_nt: TGTGCCAGCAGCCAAGCCGGCAGGGGGCTTGATGAGCAGTTCTTC

v_call: TRBV5-1
clone_size: many
j_call: TRBJ1-1
d_call: -
cdr3_aa: CASSPDTLTEAFF
cdr3_nt: TGCGCCAGCAGCCCTGACACACTCACTGAAGCTTTCTTT

v_call: TRBV28
clone_size: -
j_call: TRBJ1-6
d_call: TRBD1
cdr3_aa: CASSLTRGGNSPLHF
cdr3_nt: TGTGCCAGCAGTTTAACCAGGGGGGGTAATTCACCCCTCCACTTT

v_call: TRBV6-5
clone_size: -
j_call: TRBJ2-1
d_call: -
cdr3_aa: CASRETQDTYNEQFF
cdr3_nt: TGTGCCAGCAGGGAAACGCAGGATACCTACAATGAGCAGTTCTTC

v_call: TRBV20-1
clone_size: -
j_call: TRBJ1-6
d_call: TRBD1
cdr3_aa: CSAMDRPYNSPLHF
cdr3_nt: TGCAGTGCTATGGACAGGCCTTATAATTCACCCCTCCACTTT

v_call: TRBV4-3
clone_size: -
j_call: TRBJ2-5
d_call: -
cdr3_aa: CASSQLETPQETQYF
cdr3_nt: TGCGCCAGCAGCCAATTAGAAACGCCCCAAGAGACCCAGTACTTC

v_call: TRBV7-1
clone_size: once
j_call: TRBJ2-1
d_call: -
cdr3_aa: CASRISWVGGYNEQFF
cdr3_nt: TGTGCCAGCAGGATTTCATGGGTGGGGGGTTACAATGAGCAGTTCTTC

v_call: TRBV6-4
clone_size: -
j_call: TRBJ1-5
d_call: -
cdr3_aa: CASKISRGRRNQPQHF
cdr3_nt: TGTGCCAGCAAGATCTCGAGGGGAAGGAGGAATCAGCCCCAGCATTTT

v_call: TRBV5-1
clone_size: few
j_call: TRBJ1-4
d_call: TRBD1
cdr3_aa: CASSLTGGLDEKLFF
cdr3_nt: TGCGCCAGCAGCTTGACAGGGGGCTTGGATGAAAAACTGTTTTTT

v_call: TRBV6-1
clone_size: -
j_call: TRBJ2-1
d_call: -
cdr3_aa: CASSEWGTYNEQFF
cdr3_nt: TGTGCCAGCAGTGAATGGGGTACCTACAATGAGCAGTTCTTC